Below are 32 T cell receptor beta chains sequenced from a single sample in a study of blood T cells in healthy people across ages. A second PCR, run for roughly 6 to 11 cycles, used a sample-barcoded 5' primer plus a J-beta primer mix. TCRdb redid the calling of the 5' RACE reads with MiXCR, one entry per CDR3 protein. Among 800,000 or so distinct CDR3 sequences listed, roughly 25% were seen once. The same data also contributed to another study, on T cells of mothers and their children.

Sequenced: blood. The origin of the receptors is a boy aged 10-17 years in good health.

This clonotype was found a few times. The rearrangement links TRBV6-2 or TRBV6-3 to TRBJ1-1; D possibly corresponds to TRBD1 (6 bases). This CDR3 contains 14 residues. V was shortened by 5 bases and J by 6 bases, with 16 bases between the two germline ends. The germline gives CDR1 MNHEY, CDR2 SVGEGT. CDR3 nucleotide sequence: TGTGCCAGCAGTCGCCCGGGGGCGTTTGCTGAAGCTTTCTTT. This sequence encodes CASSRPGAFAEAFF.

This clonotype was found a few times. The V call is TRBV20-1, the J call TRBJ2-7, with D hard to call. Germline V CDR1 and CDR2: DFQATT, SNEGSKA (reference sequence). V was cut by 3 bases and J by 0 bases, with 9 bases left in between. The CDR3 spans 13 residues. The CDR3 spells CSASTWNSYEQYF. CDR3 in DNA: TGCAGTGCTAGTACATGGAACTCCTACGAGCAGTACTTC.

The sample holds one count of this clonotype. The chain recombines TRBV7-2 with TRBJ2-3; 10 bases map to TRBD2. CDR1 and CDR2 from the germline V gene are SGHTA and FQGNSA. After removal of 1 base from V and 1 base from J, the junction contained 5 bases not matched to a gene. This CDR3 has 17 residues. CDR3 DNA sequence: TGTGCCAGCAGCTTAGGCCCTAGCGGGAGTGGCACAGATACGCAGTATTTT. Translating it yields CASSLGPSGSGTDTQYF.

The gene calls are TRBV7-9 and TRBJ2-5; a possible D gene is TRBD2 (5 bases). Trimming stripped 5 bases from V and 4 bases from J, with 11 bases between. The germline V gene encodes CDR1 SEHNR and CDR2 FQNEAQ (reference sequence). The CDR3 extends over 13 amino acids. The CDR3 spells CASSQRVTETQYF. The CDR3, as DNA: TGTGCCAGCAGCCAGAGGGTGACAGAGACCCAGTACTTC.

This clonotype was counted only a few times. CDR3 protein: CASSGRDRDYGYTF. The CDR3 region has the DNA TGTGCCAGCAGCGGAAGGGACAGGGACTATGGCTACACCTTC. J is TRBJ1-2 and V is TRBV6-2 or TRBV6-3; 9 bases align to TRBD1. The CDR3 is 14 residues long. V shed 6 bases and J 3 bases; nucleotides not matched to a gene: 5. CDR1 is MNHEY and CDR2 is SVGEGT in the germline V gene.

The chain carries TRBV28 and TRBJ1-3; D ambiguous. In germline, CDR1 is MDHEN, CDR2 SYDVKM. The V gene lost 9 bases and the J gene lost 4 bases, with 13 bases spanning the gap. The CDR3 runs to 13 residues. DNA for the CDR3: TGTGCCAGTAGTCTCCGAGGCGGAAACACCATATATTTT. Translating it yields CASSLRGGNTIYF.

The gene calls are TRBV6-2 or TRBV6-3 and TRBJ2-5, with TRBD2 matching over 7 bases. Looked up from germline, CDR1 is MNHEY and CDR2 is SVGEGT. The CDR3 runs to 13 residues. Unmatched junction bases numbered 4, after V lost 9 bases and J lost 0 bases. As DNA, the CDR3 is TGTGCCAGTAAGCGGGGTAACCAAGAGACCCAGTACTTC. It translates to CASKRGNQETQYF.

The chain is built from TRBV7-2 and TRBJ2-4; D is ambiguous. Germline V lookup: CDR1 SGHTA, CDR2 FQGNSA. The V end was cut by 5 bases, the J end by 5 bases, with 16 bases between. This CDR3 has 15 amino acids. As DNA, the CDR3 is TGTGCCAGCAGCCCCACGGCATGGTCCCAAAACATTCAGTACTTC. It specifies CASSPTAWSQNIQYF.

The chain links TRBV5-1 to TRBJ2-1; TRBD1 matches 9 bases. J was trimmed by 2 bases and V by 7 bases; bases with no gene match: 7. The germline V gene encodes CDR1 SGHRS and CDR2 YFSETQ. The CDR3 runs 15 residues. In DNA, the CDR3 is TGCGCCAGCGGTACCGGGACAGGGCCCTACAATGAGCAGTTCTTC. Its protein is CASGTGTGPYNEQFF. The complete variable domain, with remaining parts taken from reference TRBV5-1 and TRBJ2-1, reads KAGVTQTPRYLIKTRGQQVTLSCSPISGHRSVSWYQQTPGQGLQFLFEYFSETQRNKGNFPGRFSGRQFSNSRSEMNVSTLELGDSALYLCASGTGTGPYNEQFFGPGTRLTVL.

The V and J genes are TRBV29-1 and TRBJ2-5; TRBD1 is a possible D gene (5 bases). With 2 bases removed from V and 0 bases from J, the gap between germline ends came to 10 bases. From germline, CDR1 is SQVTM and CDR2 ANQGSEA. The CDR3 consists of 14 residues. CDR3 nucleotide sequence: TGCAGCGTTGAACCGACAGACTACCAAGAGACCCAGTACTTC. Encoded protein: CSVEPTDYQETQYF.

This rearrangement joins TRBV29-1 to TRBJ2-5; D might be TRBD1 (7 bases). The V gene's germline CDR1 is SQVTM and CDR2 ANQGSEA. Trimming left V 4 bases short and J 1 base short, with 13 bases between. The CDR3 extends over 14 amino acids. CDR3 nucleotides: TGCAGCGTTGTAGGAGGGGGCCTCCAAGAGACCCAGTACTTC. Its translation is CSVVGGGLQETQYF.

This clonotype was seen a handful of times. This chain links TRBV24-1 with TRBJ2-5, with D unclear. Matching the DNA end better, TRBJ2-1 makes the J call doubtful. In germline, CDR1 is KGHDR, CDR2 SFDVKD. The CDR3 has 14 residues. CDR3 region: CATSDFADNNEQFF. The DNA of the CDR3 is TGTGCCACCAGTGATTTTGCAGATAACAATGAGCAGTTCTTC.

Only a few counts were recorded for this clonotype. The chain uses TRBV20-1 and TRBJ2-7; either TRBD1 or TRBD2 may fit D (5 bases each). CDR3 length: 15 residues. V lost 6 bases to trimming and J lost 2 bases, with 20 bases between them. The V gene's germline CDR1 is DFQATT and CDR2 SNEGSKA (reference sequence). The CDR3 DNA follows: TGCAGTGCCGATAAAAGTCAAAGAGGGGCCTACGAGCAGTACTTC. This translates into CSADKSQRGAYEQYF.

This clonotype was seen only a few times. This rearrangement joins TRBV28 to TRBJ1-1; weak D call: TRBD1 (6 bases). The V and J ends lost 7 bases and 1 base respectively, with 22 bases between them. Germline V CDR1 and CDR2: MDHEN, SYDVKM. The CDR3 extends over 17 amino acids. CDR3 bases: TGTGCCAGCACCATAAATTGGGGTAGGGGGACGAACACTGAAGCTTTCTTT. This codes for CASTINWGRGTNTEAFF.

This clonotype was observed a single time. This chain connects TRBV20-1 to TRBJ2-5; 9 nucleotides line up with TRBD2. The germline gives CDR1 DFQATT, CDR2 SNEGSKA (reference sequence). The CDR3 spans 14 residues. Trimming at V came to 4 bases and at J to 2 bases, leaving 5 bases not matched to a gene. The CDR3 region is CSANQRGAQETQYF. In DNA form, the CDR3 reads TGCAGTGCTAACCAGCGGGGGGCGCAAGAGACCCAGTACTTC.

This clonotype was seen more than once but under ten times. CDR3 in amino acids: CASSPSRDTDTQYF. For the CDR3, the DNA is TGTGCCAGCTCACCTTCCCGGGACACAGATACGCAGTATTTT. V usage is TRBV18 and J usage is TRBJ2-3, with D perhaps TRBD2 (5 bases). Germline V gene lookup returns CDR1 KGHSH and CDR2 LQKENI. CDR3 size: 14 residues. Deletions cut 3 bases from V and 2 bases from J, with 9 bases between.

This clonotype was seen more than once but under ten times. One junction end disagrees with the germline gene, perhaps due to a read error. V gene TRBV7-9 combines with J gene TRBJ1-4; D unresolved. Germline loops: CDR1 SEHNR, CDR2 FQNEAQ (reference sequence). This CDR3 is 12 amino acids long. CDR3: CASSLERERLFF. The CDR3, as DNA: TGTGCCAGCAGCTTAGAGAGGGAAAGACTGTTTTTT. Looking up the rest from reference TRBV7-9 and TRBJ1-4 gives the full variable domain: DTGVSQNPRHKITKRGQNVTFRCDPISEHNRLYWYRQTLGQGPEFLTYFQNEAQLEKSRLLSDRFSAERPKGSFSTLEIQRTEQGDSAMYLCASSLERERLFFGSGTQLSVL.

The chain recombines TRBV10-3 with TRBJ2-1; weak D call: TRBD1 (5 bases). The CDR3 length is 14 residues. In germline, CDR1 is ENHRY, CDR2 SYGVKD. V dropped 0 bases and J dropped 7 bases, with 10 bases sitting between them. As DNA, the CDR3 is TGTGCCATCAGTGAGTCTGCAGGGCGGAATGAGCAGTTCTTC. Protein sequence: CAISESAGRNEQFF.

This clonotype was picked up a small number of times. The V call is TRBV28, the J call TRBJ2-4; TRBD2 aligns across 12 bases. V lost 6 bases to trimming and J lost 8 bases; unmatched junction nucleotides: 14. This CDR3 spans 17 amino acids. CDR1 and CDR2 (germline): MDHEN, SYDVKM. This CDR3 reads CASRPQGLAGGRYIQYF. For the CDR3, the DNA is TGTGCCAGCAGACCTCAGGGGCTAGCGGGAGGGAGATACATTCAGTACTTC.

This clonotype was seen a few times. The rearrangement joins TRBV29-1 to TRBJ2-7; 13 bases agree with TRBD2. The ends lost 6 bases at V and 3 bases at J; junction bases unmatched: 8. This CDR3 contains 15 residues. Germline CDR1 and CDR2: SQVTM and ANQGSEA. CDR3 in amino acids: CSVERTSGGFYEQYF. CDR3 bases: TGCAGCGTCGAGAGGACTAGCGGGGGATTCTACGAGCAGTACTTC.

This rearrangement joins TRBV9 to TRBJ2-7; D is ambiguous. The CDR3 is 13 residues long. Per the germline V gene, CDR1 is SGDLS and CDR2 is YYNGEE. V was trimmed by 0 bases and J by 3 bases, leaving 7 bases between them. The CDR3 nucleotides read TGTGCCAGCAGCGTAGGTTTAGACTACGAGCAGTACTTC. Translated: CASSVGLDYEQYF.

The sample holds a few counts of this clonotype. CDR3: CASSLVGRDKDTQYF. The CDR3 nucleotides read TGTGCCAGCAGCTTAGTCGGGCGGGACAAAGATACGCAGTATTTT. The chain is built from TRBV7-2 and TRBJ2-3, with D perhaps being TRBD1 or TRBD2 (6 bases each). CDR3 size: 15 residues. Germline V gene data show CDR1 as SGHTA and CDR2 as FQGNSA. Trimming cost V 1 base and J 5 bases, with 13 bases left between them.

This clonotype was counted only a few times. The chain uses TRBV7-8 and TRBJ2-7, with 8 bases aligning to TRBD1. The CDR3 has 14 residues. The V gene end was trimmed by 6 bases and the J gene end by 3 bases; junction bases not matched to a gene: 7. Germline-derived CDR1 and CDR2 are SGHVS and FQNEAQ. The DNA for the CDR3 is TGTGCCAGCAGGTCCCAGGGGGCGGTCTACGAGCAGTACTTC. Amino acid sequence: CASRSQGAVYEQYF.

This clonotype has a count of ten or more. The chain links TRBV20-1 to TRBJ2-7; TRBD2 is a possible D gene (5 bases). The CDR3 consists of 13 residues. The germline gives CDR1 DFQATT, CDR2 SNEGSKA (reference sequence). The germline V and J ends were trimmed by 5 bases and 4 bases, with 15 bases remaining between them. This CDR3 reads CSARTSGSYEQYF. The CDR3 DNA reads TGCAGTGCTCGCACGTCGGGGTCATACGAGCAGTACTTC.

V usage is TRBV20-1 and J usage is TRBJ2-3; D is possibly TRBD2 (7 bases). V lost 1 base and J lost 1, with 12 bases in between. The CDR3 length is 15 residues. CDR1 and CDR2 from the germline V gene are DFQATT and SNEGSKA (reference sequence). CDR3 coding DNA: TGCAGTGCTAGAGGGGGGGGCTTAGGCACAGATACGCAGTATTTT. Amino acid sequence: CSARGGGLGTDTQYF.

A few counts support this clonotype. The chain combines TRBV20-1 with TRBJ2-3, with TRBD1 matching over 8 bases. This CDR3 has 14 amino acids. With V trimmed by 5 bases and J by 4 bases, 8 bases remained unmatched. The germline gives CDR1 DFQATT, CDR2 SNEGSKA (reference sequence). As DNA, the CDR3 is TGCAGTGCTCCCAGGCCAGGGGGCGCAGATACGCAGTATTTT. It is translated as CSAPRPGGADTQYF.

This clonotype has just a few counts. The CDR3 DNA is TGTGCCAGCAGCTTAAACGGAGCGAACACTGAAGCTTTCTTT. Encoded protein: CASSLNGANTEAFF. The genes are TRBV7-2 and TRBJ1-1, with no clear D. The CDR3 has 14 residues. From germline, CDR1 is SGHTA and CDR2 FQGNSA. Trimming stripped 2 bases from V and 1 base from J, with 8 bases between.

V usage is TRBV7-9 and J usage is TRBJ2-5; the match to TRBD2 covers 10 bases. Germline values: CDR1 SEHNR, CDR2 FQNEAQ (reference sequence). J gave up 5 bases and V 5 bases, and 14 bases lay outside the gene matches. CDR3 size: 17 residues. CDR3 nucleotides: TGTGCCAGCAGCAGCCGGACTAGCGGTTATAGCGGGGAGACCCAGTACTTC. As protein: CASSSRTSGYSGETQYF.

The chain recombines TRBV9 with TRBJ2-5, with D unresolved. The germline V gene encodes CDR1 SGDLS and CDR2 YYNGEE. This CDR3 has 15 residues. Trimming removed 0 bases from V and 0 bases from J, with 9 bases in between. The CDR3: CASSVDGSNQETQYF. CDR3 sequence (DNA): TGTGCCAGCAGCGTAGACGGCAGTAACCAAGAGACCCAGTACTTC.

V and J are TRBV5-1 and TRBJ2-5, with D possibly being TRBD1 or TRBD2 (5 bases each). The V and J ends lost 2 bases and 4 bases respectively, with 12 bases between them. This CDR3 region has 14 residues. CDR1 is SGHRS and CDR2 is YFSETQ in the germline V gene. The CDR3 spells CASSFMAGAETQYF. In nucleotides, the CDR3 is TGCGCCAGCAGCTTCATGGCCGGGGCAGAGACCCAGTACTTC.

This chain links TRBV7-9 with TRBJ2-3; 12 bases align to TRBD2. This CDR3 contains 18 residues. V trimming: 3 bases; J trimming: 4 bases; junction bases outside the gene matches: 11. Germline loops: CDR1 SEHNR, CDR2 FQNEAQ (reference sequence). The CDR3 sequence is CASSLGLAGGPFADTQYF. CDR3 nucleotide sequence: TGTGCCAGCAGCTTGGGGCTAGCGGGGGGGCCGTTCGCAGATACGCAGTATTTT.

V is TRBV5-1 and J is TRBJ2-5; no definite D call. Germline V lookup: CDR1 SGHRS, CDR2 YFSETQ. V lost 7 bases and J 0 bases, leaving 13 bases between the germline ends. The CDR3 runs 14 residues. The CDR3 protein is CASGPERNQETQYF. CDR3 DNA sequence: TGCGCCAGCGGCCCAGAAAGAAACCAAGAGACCCAGTACTTC.